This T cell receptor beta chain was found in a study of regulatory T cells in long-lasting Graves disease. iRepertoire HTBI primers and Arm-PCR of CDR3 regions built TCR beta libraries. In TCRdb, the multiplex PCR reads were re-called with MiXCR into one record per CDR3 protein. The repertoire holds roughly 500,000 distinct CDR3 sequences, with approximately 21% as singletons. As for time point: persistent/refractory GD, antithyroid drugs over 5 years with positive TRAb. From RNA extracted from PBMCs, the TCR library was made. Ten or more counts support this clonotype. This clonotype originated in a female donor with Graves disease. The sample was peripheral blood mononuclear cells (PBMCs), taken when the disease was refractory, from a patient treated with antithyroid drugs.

CDR3 in amino acids: CATSRDQAGEWAFF. Written as DNA, the CDR3 is TGTGCCACCAGCAGAGATCAGGCAGGGGAATGGGCTTTCTTT. V usage is TRBV15 and J usage is TRBJ1-1; a possible D gene is TRBD1 (6 bases). Germline lookup yields CDR1 LNHNV and CDR2 YYDKDF (reference sequence). V was pared by 0 bases and J by 11 bases, with 16 bases between. There are 14 residues in the CDR3.